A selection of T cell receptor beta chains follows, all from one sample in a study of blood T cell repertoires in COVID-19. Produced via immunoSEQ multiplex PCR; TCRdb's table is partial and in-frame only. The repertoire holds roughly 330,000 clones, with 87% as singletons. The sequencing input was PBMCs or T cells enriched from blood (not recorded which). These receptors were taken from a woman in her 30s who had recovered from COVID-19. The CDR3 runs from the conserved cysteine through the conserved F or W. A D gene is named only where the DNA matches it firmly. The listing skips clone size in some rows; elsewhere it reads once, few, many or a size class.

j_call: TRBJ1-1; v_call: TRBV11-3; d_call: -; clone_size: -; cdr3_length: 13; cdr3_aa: CASSLELRTEAFF; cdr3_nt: TGTGCCAGCAGCTTAGAGCTGCGAACTGAAGCTTTCTTT
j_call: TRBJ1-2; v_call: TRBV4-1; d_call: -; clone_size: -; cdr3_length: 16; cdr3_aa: CASSQGSRGVGYGYTF; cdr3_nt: TGCGCCAGCAGCCAAGGGTCCCGGGGGGTCGGCTATGGCTACACCTTC
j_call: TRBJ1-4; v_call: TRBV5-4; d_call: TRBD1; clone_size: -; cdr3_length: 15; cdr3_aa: CASSQGGATNEKLFF; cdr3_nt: TGTGCCAGCAGCCAGGGGGGCGCAACTAATGAAAAACTGTTTTTT
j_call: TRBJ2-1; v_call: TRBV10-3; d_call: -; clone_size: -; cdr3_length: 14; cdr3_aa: CATAAAGGYNEQFF; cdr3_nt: TGTGCCACAGCGGCCGCGGGTGGCTACAATGAGCAGTTCTTC
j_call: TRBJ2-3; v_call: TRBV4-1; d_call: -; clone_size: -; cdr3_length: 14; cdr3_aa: CASSQAGISDTQYF; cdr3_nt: TGCGCCAGCAGCCAAGCAGGAATTTCAGATACGCAGTATTTT
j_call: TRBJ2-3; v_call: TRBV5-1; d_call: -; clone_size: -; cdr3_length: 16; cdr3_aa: CASSLAEVRSTDTQYF; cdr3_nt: TGCGCCAGCAGCTTGGCTGAGGTCCGTAGCACAGATACGCAGTATTTT
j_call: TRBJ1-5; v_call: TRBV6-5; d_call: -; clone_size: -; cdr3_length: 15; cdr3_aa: CASIGPTGGNQPQHF; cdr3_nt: TGTGCCAGCATAGGCCCGACGGGGGGCAATCAGCCCCAGCATTTT
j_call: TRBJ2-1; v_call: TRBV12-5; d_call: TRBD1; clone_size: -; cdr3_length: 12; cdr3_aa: CASGFGTAMQFF; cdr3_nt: TGTGCTAGTGGTTTTGGGACAGCAATGCAGTTCTTC
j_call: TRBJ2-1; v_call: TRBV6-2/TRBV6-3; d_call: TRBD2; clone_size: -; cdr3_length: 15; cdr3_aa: CASSYTGTRYNEQFF; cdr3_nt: TGTGCCAGCAGTTATACCGGGACTAGATACAATGAGCAGTTCTTC
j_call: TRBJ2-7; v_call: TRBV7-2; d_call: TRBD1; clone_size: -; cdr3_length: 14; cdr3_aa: CASSLGQGLYEQYF; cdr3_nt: TGTGCCAGCAGCTTAGGACAGGGGTTGTACGAGCAGTACTTC
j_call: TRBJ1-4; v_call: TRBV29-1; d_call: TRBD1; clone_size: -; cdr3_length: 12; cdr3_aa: CSVGTGGEKLFF; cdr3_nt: TGCAGCGTCGGGACAGGGGGGGAAAAACTGTTTTTT
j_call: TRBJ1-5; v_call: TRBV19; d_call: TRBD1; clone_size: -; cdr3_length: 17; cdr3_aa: CASQSNRGTGANQPQHF; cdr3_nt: TGTGCCAGCCAATCTAATCGGGGGACAGGGGCTAATCAGCCCCAGCATTTT
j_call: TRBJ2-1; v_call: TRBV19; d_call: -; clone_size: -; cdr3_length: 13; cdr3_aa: CASSISTDNEQFF; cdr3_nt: TGTGCCAGTAGTATATCGACAGACAATGAGCAGTTCTTC
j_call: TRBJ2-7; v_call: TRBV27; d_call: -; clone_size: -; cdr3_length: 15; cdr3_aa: CASSPLGSGIYEQYF; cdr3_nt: TGTGCCAGCAGTCCCCTCGGTTCGGGGATCTACGAGCAGTACTTC
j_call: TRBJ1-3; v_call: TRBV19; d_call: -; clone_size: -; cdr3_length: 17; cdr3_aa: CASNPNRREYSGNTIYF; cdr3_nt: TGTGCCAGTAACCCTAATCGACGGGAGTACTCTGGAAACACCATATATTTT
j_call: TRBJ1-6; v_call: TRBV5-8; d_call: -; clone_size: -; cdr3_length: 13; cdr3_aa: CASSSGLNSPLHF; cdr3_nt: TGTGCCAGCAGCTCGGGACTCAATTCACCCCTCCACTTT
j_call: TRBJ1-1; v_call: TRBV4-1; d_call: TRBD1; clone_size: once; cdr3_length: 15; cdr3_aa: CASSQRTGRPSEAFF; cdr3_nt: TGCGCCAGCAGCCAACGGACAGGGCGACCGTCTGAAGCTTTCTTT
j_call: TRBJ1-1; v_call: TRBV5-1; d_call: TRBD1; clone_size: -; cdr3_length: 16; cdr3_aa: CASSFLQGIYNTEAFF; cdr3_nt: TGCGCCAGCAGCTTTCTACAGGGGATTTACAACACTGAAGCTTTCTTT
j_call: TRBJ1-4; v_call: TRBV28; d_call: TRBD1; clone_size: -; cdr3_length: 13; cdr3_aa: CASSIPGTGKLFF; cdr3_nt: TGTGCCAGCAGTATTCCCGGGACAGGGAAACTGTTTTTT
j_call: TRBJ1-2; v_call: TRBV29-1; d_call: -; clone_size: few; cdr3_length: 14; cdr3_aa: CSVEEATRPYGYTF; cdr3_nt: TGCAGCGTTGAAGAGGCGACACGGCCCTATGGCTACACCTTC
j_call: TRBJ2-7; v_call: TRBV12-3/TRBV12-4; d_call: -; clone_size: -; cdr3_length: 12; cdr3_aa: CASSAGAYEQYF; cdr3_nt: TGTGCCAGCAGTGCCGGGGCCTACGAGCAGTACTTC
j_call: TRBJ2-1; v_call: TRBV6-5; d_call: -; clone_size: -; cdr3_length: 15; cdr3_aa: CASSYPRGPYNEQFF; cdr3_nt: TGTGCCAGCAGTTACCCGCGGGGGCCCTACAATGAGCAGTTCTTC
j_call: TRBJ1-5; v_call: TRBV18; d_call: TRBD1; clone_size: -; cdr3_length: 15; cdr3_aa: CASSQGQGANQPQHF; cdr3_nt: TGTGCCAGCTCACAGGGACAGGGGGCTAATCAGCCCCAGCATTTT
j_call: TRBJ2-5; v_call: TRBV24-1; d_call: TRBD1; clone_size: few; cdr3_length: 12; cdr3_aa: CATGTDLQTQYF; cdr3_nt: TGTGCCACGGGGACAGACCTCCAGACCCAGTACTTC
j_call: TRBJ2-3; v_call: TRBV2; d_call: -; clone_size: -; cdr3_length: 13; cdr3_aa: CASTGSFGSAQYF; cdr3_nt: TGTGCCAGCACCGGTAGTTTCGGGTCCGCGCAGTATTTT
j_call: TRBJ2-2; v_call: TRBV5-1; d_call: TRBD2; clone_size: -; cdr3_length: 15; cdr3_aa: CASSGRGLNTGELFF; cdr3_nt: TGCGCCAGCAGCGGGCGGGGGTTGAACACCGGGGAGCTGTTTTTT
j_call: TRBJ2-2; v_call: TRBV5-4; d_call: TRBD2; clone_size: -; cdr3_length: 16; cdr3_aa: CASSVGSGGFTGELFF; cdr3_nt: TGTGCCAGCAGTGTTGGTAGCGGGGGGTTCACCGGGGAGCTGTTTTTT
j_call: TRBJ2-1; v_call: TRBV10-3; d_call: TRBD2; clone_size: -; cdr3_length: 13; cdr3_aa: CATRTSGGNEQFF; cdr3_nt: TGTGCCACCCGGACTAGCGGGGGAAATGAGCAGTTCTTC
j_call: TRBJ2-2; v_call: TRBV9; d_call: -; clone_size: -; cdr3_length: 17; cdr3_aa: CASSRLALAVNTGELFF; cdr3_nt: TGTGCCAGCAGCCGTCTTGCCCTGGCGGTCAACACCGGGGAGCTGTTTTTT
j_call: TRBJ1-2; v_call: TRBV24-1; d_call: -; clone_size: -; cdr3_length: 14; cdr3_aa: CATSDDSAAYGYTF; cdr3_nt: TGTGCCACCAGTGACGACAGTGCGGCCTATGGCTACACCTTC
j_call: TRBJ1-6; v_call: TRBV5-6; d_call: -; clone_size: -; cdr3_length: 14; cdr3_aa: CASSLGGRASPLHF; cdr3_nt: TGTGCCAGCAGCTTGGGGGGGCGGGCTTCACCCCTCCACTTT
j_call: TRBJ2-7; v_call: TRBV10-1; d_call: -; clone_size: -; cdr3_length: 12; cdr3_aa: CASSDRYHEQYF; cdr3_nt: TGCGCCAGCAGTGACAGGTACCACGAGCAGTACTTC
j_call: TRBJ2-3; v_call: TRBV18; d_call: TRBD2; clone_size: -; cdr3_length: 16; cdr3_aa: CASSPRGGASTDTQYF; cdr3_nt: TGTGCCAGCTCCCCTCGGGGGGGAGCTAGCACAGATACGCAGTATTTT
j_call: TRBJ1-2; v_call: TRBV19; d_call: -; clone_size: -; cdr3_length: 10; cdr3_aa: CASPRYGYTF; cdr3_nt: TGTGCCAGCCCCCGCTATGGCTACACCTTC